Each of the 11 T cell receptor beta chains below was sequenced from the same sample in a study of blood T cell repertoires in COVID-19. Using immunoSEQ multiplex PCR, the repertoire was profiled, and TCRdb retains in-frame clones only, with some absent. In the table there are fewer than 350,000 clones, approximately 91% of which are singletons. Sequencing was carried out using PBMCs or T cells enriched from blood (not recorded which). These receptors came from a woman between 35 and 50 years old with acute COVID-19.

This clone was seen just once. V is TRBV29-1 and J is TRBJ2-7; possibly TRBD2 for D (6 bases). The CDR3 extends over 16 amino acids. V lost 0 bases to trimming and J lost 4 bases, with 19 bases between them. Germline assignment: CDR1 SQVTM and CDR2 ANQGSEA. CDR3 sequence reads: CSVEDGSGQRGYEQYF. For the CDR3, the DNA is TGCAGCGTTGAAGATGGGAGCGGGCAACGTGGGTACGAGCAGTACTTC.

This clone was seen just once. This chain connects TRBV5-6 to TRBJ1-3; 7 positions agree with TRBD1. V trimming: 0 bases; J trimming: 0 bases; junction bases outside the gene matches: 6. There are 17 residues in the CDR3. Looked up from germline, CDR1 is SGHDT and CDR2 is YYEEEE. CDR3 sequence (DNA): TGTGCCAGCAGCTTGGTAGCAGGGGGTTACTCTGGAAACACCATATATTTT. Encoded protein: CASSLVAGGYSGNTIYF.

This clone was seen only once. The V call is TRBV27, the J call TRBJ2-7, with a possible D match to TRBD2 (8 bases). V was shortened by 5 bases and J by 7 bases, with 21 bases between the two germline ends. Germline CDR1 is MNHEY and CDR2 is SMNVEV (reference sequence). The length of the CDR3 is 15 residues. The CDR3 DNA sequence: TGTGCCAGCAGTGAACCGGGAGGGGGCCTACGAGAGCAGTACTTC. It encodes CASSEPGGGLREQYF.

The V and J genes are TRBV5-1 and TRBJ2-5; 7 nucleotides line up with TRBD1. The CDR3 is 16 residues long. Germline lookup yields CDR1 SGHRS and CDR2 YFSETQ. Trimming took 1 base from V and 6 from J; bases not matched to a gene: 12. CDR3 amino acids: CASSLYADRVWQTQYF. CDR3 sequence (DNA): TGCGCCAGCAGCTTGTACGCCGACAGGGTTTGGCAGACCCAGTACTTC.

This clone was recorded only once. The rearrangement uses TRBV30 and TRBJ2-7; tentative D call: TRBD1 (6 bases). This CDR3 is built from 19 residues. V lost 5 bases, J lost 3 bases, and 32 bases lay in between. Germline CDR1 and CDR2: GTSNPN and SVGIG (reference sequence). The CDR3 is CAWSPWSTPAGQHRYEQYF. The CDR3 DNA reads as TGTGCCTGGTCTCCGTGGTCTACCCCCGCTGGACAGCACCGCTACGAGCAGTACTTC.

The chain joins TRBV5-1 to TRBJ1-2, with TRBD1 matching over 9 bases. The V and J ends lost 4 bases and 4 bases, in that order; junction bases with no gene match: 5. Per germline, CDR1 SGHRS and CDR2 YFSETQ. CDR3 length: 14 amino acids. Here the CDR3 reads CASSLRTGAYGYTF. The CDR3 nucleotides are TGCGCCAGCAGCCTCCGGACAGGGGCCTATGGCTACACCTTC.

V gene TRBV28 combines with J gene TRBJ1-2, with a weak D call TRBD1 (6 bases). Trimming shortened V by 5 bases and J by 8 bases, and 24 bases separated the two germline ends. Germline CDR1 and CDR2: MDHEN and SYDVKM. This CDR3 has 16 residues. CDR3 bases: TGTGCCAGCAGTCTTTCCGACAGGTTCCGGGTAAGGGGCTACACCTTC. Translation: CASSLSDRFRVRGYTF.

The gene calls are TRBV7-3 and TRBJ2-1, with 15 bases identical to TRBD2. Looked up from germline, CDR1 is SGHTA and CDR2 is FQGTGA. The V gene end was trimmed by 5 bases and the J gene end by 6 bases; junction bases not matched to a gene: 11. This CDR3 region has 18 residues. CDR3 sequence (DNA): TGTGCCAGCAGCGTAAGGGGACTAGCGGGAGGAAGGAGCAATGAGCAGTTCTTC. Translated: CASSVRGLAGGRSNEQFF.

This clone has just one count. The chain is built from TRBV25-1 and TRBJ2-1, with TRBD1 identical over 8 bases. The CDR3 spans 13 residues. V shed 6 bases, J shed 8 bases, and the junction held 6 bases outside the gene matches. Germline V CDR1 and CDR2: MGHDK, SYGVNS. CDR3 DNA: TGTGCCAGCAGCCCGGGACAGGTCGATGAGCAGTTCTTC. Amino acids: CASSPGQVDEQFF.

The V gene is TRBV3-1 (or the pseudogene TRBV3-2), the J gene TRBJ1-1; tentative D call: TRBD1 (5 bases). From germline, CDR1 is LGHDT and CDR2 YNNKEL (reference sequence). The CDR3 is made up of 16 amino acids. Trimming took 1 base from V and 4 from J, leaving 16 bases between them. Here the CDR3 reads CASSQVRMGGGTEAFF. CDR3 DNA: TGTGCCAGCAGCCAAGTAAGAATGGGGGGAGGCACTGAAGCTTTCTTT.

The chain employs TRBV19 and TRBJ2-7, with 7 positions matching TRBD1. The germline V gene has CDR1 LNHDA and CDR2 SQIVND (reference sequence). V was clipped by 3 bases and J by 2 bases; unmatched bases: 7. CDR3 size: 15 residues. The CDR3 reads CASSISFQGAYEQYF. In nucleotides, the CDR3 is TGTGCCAGTAGTATTAGTTTCCAGGGGGCCTACGAGCAGTACTTC.